Given below is one T cell receptor beta chain in context. The same CDR3 also results from other DNA sequences found in this sample. This entry belongs to a study of Tregs in tolerant kidney transplant recipients. This CDR3 has 14 amino acids. Trimming removed 0 bases at V and 1 base at J, with 7 bases between. CDR1 is SGHRS and CDR2 is YFSETQ in the germline V gene. Only in-frame clones appear in the TCRdb table, and some are missing; sequencing was by immunoSEQ multiplex PCR. The table lists around 78,000 clones, 91% of them singletons, with approximately 0.35% in the top ten. The gene calls are TRBV5-1 and TRBJ1-1; possible D gene TRBD1, 6 bases. The clonotype originates from a human donor who received a combined kidney and bone marrow transplant. Sequencing used Tregs from blood, obtained before the transplant. CDR3 sequence (DNA): TGCGCCAGCAGCTTGGGGACAGAGAACACTGAAGCTTTCTTT. It codes for CASSLGTENTEAFF. The entire variable domain, with the rest obtained from reference TRBV5-1 and TRBJ1-1, is as follows: KAGVTQTPRYLIKTRGQQVTLSCSPISGHRSVSWYQQTPGQGLQFLFEYFSETQRNKGNFPGRFSGRQFSNSRSEMNVSTLELGDSALYLCASSLGTENTEAFFGQGTRLTVV.